Below, 6 T cell receptor beta chains from the same sample are listed, as sequenced in a study of blood T cells in healthy people across ages (dated by TCRdb to the mid-2010s). Library preparation employed 5' RACE. Sequencing relied on an Illumina HiSeq 2500. A second PCR of roughly 7 to 12 cycles was performed with a sample-barcoded 5' primer and a J-beta primer mix. TCRdb redid the processing of the public reads, applying fastp at Q25 and MiXCR, and retained in-frame beta chains. Each CDR3 protein appears once, grouped with its most common genes and DNA. The sample data list more than 700,000 distinct CDR3 sequences, and 40% to 65% of these were observed just once. The ten largest clones add up to approximately 40% of the sample. The sequencing input was blood. Receptors originate from a man of 80 years or more in good health.

The rearrangement joins TRBV29-1 to TRBJ2-7; maybe TRBD1 (6 bases). Trimming removed 4 bases at V and 5 bases at J, with 15 bases between. The germline CDR1 and CDR2 sequences are SQVTM and ANQGSEA. The CDR3 runs 13 residues. The CDR3 region is CSVVWGTPNEQYF. Written as DNA, the CDR3 is TGCAGCGTTGTCTGGGGGACACCCAACGAGCAGTACTTC.

In this sample, this clonotype turned up a few times. The rearrangement links TRBV12-3 or TRBV12-4 to TRBJ2-7; the match to TRBD2 covers 8 bases. V was clipped by 5 bases and J by 3 bases; unmatched bases: 9. The CDR3 loop spans 15 amino acids. CDR3 sequence: CASSPPGLGRYEQYF. In nucleotides, the CDR3 is TGTGCCAGCAGTCCACCGGGACTAGGTCGCTACGAGCAGTACTTC.

The sample holds a few counts of this clonotype. The genes are TRBV10-2 and TRBJ2-4; 9 bases are a match to TRBD2. The CDR3 consists of 15 residues. V shed 0 bases and J 12 bases; nucleotides not matched to a gene: 9. Looked up from germline, CDR1 is WSHSY and CDR2 is SAAADI. This chain's CDR3 is CASSESWREGPTQYF. The CDR3 DNA sequence: TGCGCCAGCAGTGAGTCGTGGCGGGAGGGCCCAACTCAGTACTTC.

The chain carries TRBV7-2 and TRBJ2-7, with D possibly being TRBD2 (6 bases). The germline gives CDR1 SGHTA, CDR2 FQGNSA. V gave up 2 bases and J gave up 2 bases, with 16 bases separating them. The CDR3 spans 16 residues. The CDR3 is CASSLSAATSAYEQYF. For the CDR3, the DNA is TGTGCCAGCAGCTTAAGCGCCGCGACTAGTGCCTACGAGCAGTACTTC.

This clonotype appeared a few times. The rearrangement joins TRBV5-1 to TRBJ1-2; D call uncertain. Germline V gene sequence: CDR1 SGHRS, CDR2 YFSETQ. The V gene lost 0 bases and the J gene lost 7 bases, with 16 bases spanning the gap. CDR3 length equals 15 residues. CDR3 sequence reads: CASSLEAAGRGGYTF. CDR3 bases: TGCGCCAGCAGCTTGGAAGCGGCGGGCCGGGGTGGCTACACCTTC.

The chain recombines TRBV29-1 with TRBJ2-3; TRBD1 matches at 9 bases. The CDR3 has 15 residues. Germline V gene lookup returns CDR1 SQVTM and CDR2 ANQGSEA. The trim removed 4 bases at V and 4 bases at J, leaving 9 bases unmatched. This chain's CDR3 is CSVGFRDRASDTQYF. DNA of the CDR3: TGCAGCGTTGGTTTCCGGGACAGGGCTTCAGATACGCAGTATTTT.